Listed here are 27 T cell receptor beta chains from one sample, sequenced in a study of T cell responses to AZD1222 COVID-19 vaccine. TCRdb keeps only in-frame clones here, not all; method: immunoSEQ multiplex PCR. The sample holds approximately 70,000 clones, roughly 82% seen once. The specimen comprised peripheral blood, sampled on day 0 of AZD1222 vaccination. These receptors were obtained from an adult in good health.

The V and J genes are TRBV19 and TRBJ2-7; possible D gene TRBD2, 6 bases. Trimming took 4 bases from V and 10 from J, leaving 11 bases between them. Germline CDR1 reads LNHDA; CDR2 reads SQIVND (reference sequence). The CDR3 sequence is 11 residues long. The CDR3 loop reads CASSTGTLQYF. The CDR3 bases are TGTGCCAGTAGTACAGGGACTTTACAGTACTTC.

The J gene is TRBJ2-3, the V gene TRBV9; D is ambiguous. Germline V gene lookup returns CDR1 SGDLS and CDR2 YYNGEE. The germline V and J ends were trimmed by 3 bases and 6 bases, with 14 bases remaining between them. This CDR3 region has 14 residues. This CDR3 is CASSGFSEADTQYF. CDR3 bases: TGTGCCAGCAGCGGGTTCTCAGAAGCGGATACGCAGTATTTT.

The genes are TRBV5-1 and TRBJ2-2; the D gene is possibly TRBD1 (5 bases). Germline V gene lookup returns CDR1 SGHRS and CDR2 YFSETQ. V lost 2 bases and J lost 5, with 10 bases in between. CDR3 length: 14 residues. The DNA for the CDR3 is TGCGCCAGCAGCTTTGACAGTCGAACCGGGGAGCTGTTTTTT. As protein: CASSFDSRTGELFF. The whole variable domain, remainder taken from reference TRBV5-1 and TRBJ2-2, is KAGVTQTPRYLIKTRGQQVTLSCSPISGHRSVSWYQQTPGQGLQFLFEYFSETQRNKGNFPGRFSGRQFSNSRSEMNVSTLELGDSALYLCASSFDSRTGELFFGEGSRLTVL.

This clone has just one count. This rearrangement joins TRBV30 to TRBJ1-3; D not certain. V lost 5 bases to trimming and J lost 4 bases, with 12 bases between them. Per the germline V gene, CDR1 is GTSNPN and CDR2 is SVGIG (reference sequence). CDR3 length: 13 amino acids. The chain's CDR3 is CAWGSLAGNTIYF. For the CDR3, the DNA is TGTGCCTGGGGTTCACTCGCCGGAAACACCATATATTTT.

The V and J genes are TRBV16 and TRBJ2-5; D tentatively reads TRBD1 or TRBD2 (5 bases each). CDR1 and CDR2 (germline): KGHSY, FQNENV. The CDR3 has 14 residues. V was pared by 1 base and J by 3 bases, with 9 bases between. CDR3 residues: CASSQFRGEETQYF. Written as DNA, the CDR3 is TGTGCCAGCAGCCAATTCCGGGGCGAAGAGACCCAGTACTTC.

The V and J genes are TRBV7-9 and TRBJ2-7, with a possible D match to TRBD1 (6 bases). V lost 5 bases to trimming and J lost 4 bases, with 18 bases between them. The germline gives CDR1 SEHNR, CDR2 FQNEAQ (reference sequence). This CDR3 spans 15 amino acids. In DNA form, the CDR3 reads TGTGCCAGCAGCGGTTACCGGGACACTGCTTACGAGCAGTACTTC. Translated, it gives CASSGYRDTAYEQYF. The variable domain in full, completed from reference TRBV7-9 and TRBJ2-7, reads DTGVSQNPRHKITKRGQNVTFRCDPISEHNRLYWYRQTLGQGPEFLTYFQNEAQLEKSRLLSDRFSAERPKGSFSTLEIQRTEQGDSAMYLCASSGYRDTAYEQYFGPGTRLTVT.

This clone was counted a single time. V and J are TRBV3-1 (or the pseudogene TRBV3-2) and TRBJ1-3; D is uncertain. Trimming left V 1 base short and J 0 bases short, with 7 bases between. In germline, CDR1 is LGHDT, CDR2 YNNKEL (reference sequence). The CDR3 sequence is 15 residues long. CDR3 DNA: TGTGCCAGCAGCCAAGCTCGAATCTCTGGAAACACCATATATTTT. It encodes CASSQARISGNTIYF.

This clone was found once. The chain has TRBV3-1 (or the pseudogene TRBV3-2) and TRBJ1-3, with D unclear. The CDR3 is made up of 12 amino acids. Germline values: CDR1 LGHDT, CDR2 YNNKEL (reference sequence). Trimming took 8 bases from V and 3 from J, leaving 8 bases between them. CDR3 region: CASRTSGNTIYF. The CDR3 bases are TGTGCCAGCCGAACAAGTGGAAACACCATATATTTT.

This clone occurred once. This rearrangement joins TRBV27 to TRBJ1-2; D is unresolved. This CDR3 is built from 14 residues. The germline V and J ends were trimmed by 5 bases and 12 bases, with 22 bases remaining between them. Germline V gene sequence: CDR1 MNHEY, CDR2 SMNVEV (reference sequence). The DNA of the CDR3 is TGTGCCAGCAGTCCACAATACGGACTGTACGCAGACACCTTC. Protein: CASSPQYGLYADTF.

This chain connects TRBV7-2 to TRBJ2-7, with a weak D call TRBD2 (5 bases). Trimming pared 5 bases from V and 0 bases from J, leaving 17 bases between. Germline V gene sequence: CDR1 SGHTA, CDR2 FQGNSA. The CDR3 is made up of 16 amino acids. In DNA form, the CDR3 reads TGTGCCAGCAGCCTTGGGCCTTCGGGGAGCTCCTACGAGCAGTACTTC. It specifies CASSLGPSGSSYEQYF.

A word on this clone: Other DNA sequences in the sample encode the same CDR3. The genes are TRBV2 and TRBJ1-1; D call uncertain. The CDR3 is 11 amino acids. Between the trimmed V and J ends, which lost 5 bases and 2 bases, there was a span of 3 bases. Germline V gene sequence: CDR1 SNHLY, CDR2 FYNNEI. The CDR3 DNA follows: TGTGCCAGCAGTCGTAACACTGAAGCTTTCTTT. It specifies CASSRNTEAFF.

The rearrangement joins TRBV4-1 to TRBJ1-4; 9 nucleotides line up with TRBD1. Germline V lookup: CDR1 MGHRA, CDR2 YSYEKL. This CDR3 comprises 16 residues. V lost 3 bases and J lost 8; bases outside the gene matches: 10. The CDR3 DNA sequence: TGCGCCAGCAGCCACTATACGGGACAGGGTGTCGAAAAACTGTTTTTT. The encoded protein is CASSHYTGQGVEKLFF.

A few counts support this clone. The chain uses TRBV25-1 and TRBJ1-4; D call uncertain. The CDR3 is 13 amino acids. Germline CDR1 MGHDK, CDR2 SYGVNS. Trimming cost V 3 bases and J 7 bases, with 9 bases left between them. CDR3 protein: CASSERWGEKLFF. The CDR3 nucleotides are TGTGCCAGCAGTGAGAGGTGGGGTGAAAAACTGTTTTTT.

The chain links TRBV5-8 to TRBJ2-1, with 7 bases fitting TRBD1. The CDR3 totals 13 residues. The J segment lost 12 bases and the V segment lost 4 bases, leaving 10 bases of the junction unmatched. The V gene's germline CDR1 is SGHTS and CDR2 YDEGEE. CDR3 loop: CASSLRQGLAQFF. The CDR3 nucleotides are TGTGCCAGCAGCCTAAGACAGGGTTTGGCGCAGTTCTTC.

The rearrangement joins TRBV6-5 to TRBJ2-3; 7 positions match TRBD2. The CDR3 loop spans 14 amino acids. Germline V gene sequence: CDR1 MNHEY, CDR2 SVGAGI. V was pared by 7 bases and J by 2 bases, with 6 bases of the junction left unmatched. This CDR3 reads CASTKGLFTDTQYF. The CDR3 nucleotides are TGTGCCAGCACCAAGGGACTATTCACAGATACGCAGTATTTT.

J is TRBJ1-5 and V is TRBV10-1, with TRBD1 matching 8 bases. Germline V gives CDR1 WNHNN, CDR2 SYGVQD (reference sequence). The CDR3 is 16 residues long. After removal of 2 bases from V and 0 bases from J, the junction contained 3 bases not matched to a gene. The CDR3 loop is CASSEDRGLSNQPQHF. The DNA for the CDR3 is TGCGCCAGCAGTGAGGACAGGGGTCTTAGCAATCAGCCCCAGCATTTT.

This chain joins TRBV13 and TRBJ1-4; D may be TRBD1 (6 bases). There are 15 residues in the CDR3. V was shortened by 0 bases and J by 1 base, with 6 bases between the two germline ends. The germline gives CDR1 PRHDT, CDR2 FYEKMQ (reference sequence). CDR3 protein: CASSLGQGTNEKLFF. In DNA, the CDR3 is TGTGCCAGCAGCTTAGGACAGGGAACTAATGAAAAACTGTTTTTT.

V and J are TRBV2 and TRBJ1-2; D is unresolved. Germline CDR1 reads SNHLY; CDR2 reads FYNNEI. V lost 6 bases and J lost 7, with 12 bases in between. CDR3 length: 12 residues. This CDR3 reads CASRDEGVGYTF. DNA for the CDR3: TGTGCCAGCAGGGATGAAGGAGTTGGCTACACCTTC.

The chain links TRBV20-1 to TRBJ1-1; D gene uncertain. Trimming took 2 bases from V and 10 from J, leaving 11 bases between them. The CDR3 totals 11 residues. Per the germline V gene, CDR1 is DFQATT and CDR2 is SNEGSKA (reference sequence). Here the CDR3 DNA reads TGCAGTGCTAGAAACGCGACGAGAGCTTTCTTT. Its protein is CSARNATRAFF.

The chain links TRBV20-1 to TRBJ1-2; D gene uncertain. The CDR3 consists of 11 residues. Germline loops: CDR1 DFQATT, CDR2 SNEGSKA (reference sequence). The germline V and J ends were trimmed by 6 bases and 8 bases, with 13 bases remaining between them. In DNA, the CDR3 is TGCAGTGCGAGGACTGGGCAGGGCTACACCTTC. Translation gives CSARTGQGYTF.

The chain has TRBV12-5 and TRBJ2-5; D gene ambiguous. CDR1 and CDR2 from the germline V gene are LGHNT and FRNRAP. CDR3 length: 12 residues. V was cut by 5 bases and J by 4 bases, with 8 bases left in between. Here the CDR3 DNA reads TGTGCTAGTGGTCGGTTACGAGAGACCCAGTACTTC. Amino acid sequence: CASGRLRETQYF.

The CDR3, as DNA: TGTGCCAGCAGCTTTCTTGGACAGATCTATGGCTACACCTTC. Translating it yields CASSFLGQIYGYTF. This chain uses TRBV7-2 with TRBJ1-2, with D tentatively TRBD1 (6 bases). The V end was cut by 3 bases, the J end by 4 bases, with 12 bases between. Looked up from germline, CDR1 is SGHTA and CDR2 is FQGNSA. The CDR3 length is 14 residues.

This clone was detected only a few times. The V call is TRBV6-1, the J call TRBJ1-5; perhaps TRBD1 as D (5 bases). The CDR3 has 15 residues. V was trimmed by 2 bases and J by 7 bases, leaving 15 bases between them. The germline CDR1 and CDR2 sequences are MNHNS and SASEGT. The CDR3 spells CASSETGGVGQPQHF. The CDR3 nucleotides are TGTGCCAGCAGTGAAACAGGAGGGGTAGGCCAGCCCCAGCATTTT.

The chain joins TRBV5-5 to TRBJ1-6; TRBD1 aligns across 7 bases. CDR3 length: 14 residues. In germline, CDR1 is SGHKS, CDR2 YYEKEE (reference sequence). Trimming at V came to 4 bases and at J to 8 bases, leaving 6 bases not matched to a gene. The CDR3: CASSRGQEYSPLHF. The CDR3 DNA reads TGTGCCAGCAGCAGAGGACAGGAATATTCACCCCTCCACTTT.

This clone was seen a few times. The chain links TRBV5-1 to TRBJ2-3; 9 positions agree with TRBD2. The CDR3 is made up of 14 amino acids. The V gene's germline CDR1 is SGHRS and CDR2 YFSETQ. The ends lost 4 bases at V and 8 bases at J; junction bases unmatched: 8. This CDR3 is CASSLSGGTGTQYF. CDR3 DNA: TGCGCCAGCAGCCTGAGCGGGGGGACCGGTACGCAGTATTTT.

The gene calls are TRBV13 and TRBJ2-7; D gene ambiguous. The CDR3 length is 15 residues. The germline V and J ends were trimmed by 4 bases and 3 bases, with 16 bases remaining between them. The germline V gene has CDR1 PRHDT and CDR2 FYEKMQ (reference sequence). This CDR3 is CASSSTKSPNYEQYF. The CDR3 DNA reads TGTGCCAGCAGCTCGACGAAGAGTCCCAACTACGAGCAGTACTTC. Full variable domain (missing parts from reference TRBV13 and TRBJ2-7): AAGVIQSPRHLIKEKRETATLKCYPIPRHDTVYWYQQGPGQDPQFLISFYEKMQSDKGSIPDRFSAQQFSDYHSELNMSSLELGDSALYFCASSSTKSPNYEQYFGPGTRLTVT.

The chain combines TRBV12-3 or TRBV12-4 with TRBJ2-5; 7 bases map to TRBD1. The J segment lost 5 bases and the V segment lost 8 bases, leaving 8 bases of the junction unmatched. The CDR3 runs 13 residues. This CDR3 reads CASQFTGAETQYF. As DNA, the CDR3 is TGTGCCAGCCAGTTTACAGGGGCCGAGACCCAGTACTTC.